This T cell receptor (beta chain) was retrieved from a study of T-cell reconstitution after alpha-beta-depleted transplantation in children. Construction of the TCRbeta library involved unique molecular identifiers. TCRdb itself ran the PCR reads through MiXCR, one entry per CDR3 protein. The sample holds some 530,000 distinct CDR3 sequences, around 12% seen once. In germline, CDR1 is SQVTM, CDR2 ANQGSEA. The CDR3 totals 16 residues. J lost 3 bases, V lost 3 bases, and 14 bases had no gene match. The gene calls are TRBV29-1 and TRBJ2-7, with TRBD2 identical over 7 bases. The clonotype comes from a human donor who donated a stem cell graft to a child with combined immunodeficiency. The material sequenced was PBMCs from the stem cell graft donor, taken from the stem cell graft. CDR3 region: CSVEVAGVAGHYEQYF. CDR3 nucleotide sequence: TGCAGCGTTGAGGTCGCAGGCGTAGCGGGTCACTACGAGCAGTACTTC.